Reported below is one T cell receptor beta chain. This specimen comes from a study of sequential checkpoint blockade in melanoma. At the level of the study: After both sequences, patients received maintenance nivolumab.

Regarding treatment: randomized to nivolumab then ipilimumab (arm A) or the reverse (arm B). No patient had prior DNA-damaging chemotherapy. Sorted cells were live CD3+CD8+, lacking CD19 and CD56, from PBMCs. The protocol was immunoSEQ multiplex PCR, while the TCRdb copy is restricted to in-frame clones and leaves out a portion. This sample yields 34,000 or so clones, of which roughly 85% are seen a single time; around 18% belongs to the top ten. This CDR3 is built from 14 residues. CDR1 SGHDT and CDR2 YYEEEE come from the germline V gene. Trimming took 0 bases from V and 3 from J, leaving 9 bases between them.

The J gene is TRBJ2-5, the V gene TRBV5-6, with D possibly being TRBD2 (5 bases). The TCR comes from a human donor with melanoma. The specimen was CD8+ T cells sorted from blood (inferred from file names), collected from a patient given nivolumab and ipilimumab in sequence. The CDR3, as DNA: TGTGCCAGCAGCTTGGCTTACGGGGAAGAGACCCAGTACTTC. Translating gives CASSLAYGEETQYF.